The 10 T cell receptor beta chains below were found in one sample sequenced in a study of lymphopenia after photon versus proton radiotherapy. This table comes from immunoSEQ multiplex PCR, and its TCRdb copy is limited to in-frame clones, with some not included. The repertoire consists of 50,000 to 65,000 clones, with 75% to 90% occurring once and the leading ten covering more than 10%. This specimen was peripheral blood, taken from a patient treated with proton-based radiotherapy. These receptors were taken from a man at least 80 years old with esophageal cancer.

The V call is TRBV7-2, the J call TRBJ1-5; D not resolved. Trimming removed 2 bases at V and 6 bases at J, with 20 bases between. CDR1 SGHTA and CDR2 FQGNSA come from the germline V gene. This CDR3 is built from 17 residues. CDR3 sequence: CASSLMPGIGNTQPQHF. The CDR3 nucleotides are TGTGCCAGCAGCTTAATGCCGGGGATTGGTAATACTCAGCCCCAGCATTTT. Based on the CDR3 plus reference TRBV7-2 and TRBJ1-5, the full variable domain is GAGVSQSPSNKVTEKGKDVELRCDPISGHTALYWYRQSLGQGLEFLIYFQGNSAPDKSGLPSDRFSAERTGGSVSTLTIQRTQQEDSAVYLCASSLMPGIGNTQPQHFGDGTRLSIL.

The rearrangement joins TRBV29-1 to TRBJ2-1, with 9 bases identical to TRBD1. J was trimmed by 8 bases and V by 4 bases; bases with no gene match: 3. The germline gives CDR1 SQVTM, CDR2 ANQGSEA. CDR3 size: 12 residues. The DNA of the CDR3 is TGCAGCGTTGGGACAGGGGCCGATGAGCAGTTCTTC. This gives the protein CSVGTGADEQFF.

V gene TRBV5-1 combines with J gene TRBJ1-1, with 9 nucleotides matching TRBD1. Germline loops: CDR1 SGHRS, CDR2 YFSETQ. The CDR3 length is 17 residues. The V gene end was trimmed by 1 base and the J gene end by 4 bases; junction bases not matched to a gene: 11. CDR3 residues: CASSLLFKGTGSTEAFF. The DNA of the CDR3 is TGCGCCAGCAGCTTGTTGTTCAAAGGGACAGGGTCCACTGAAGCTTTCTTT.

V is TRBV6-5 and J is TRBJ2-7; the D gene is possibly TRBD2 (7 bases). The germline V and J ends were trimmed by 8 bases and 0 bases, with 11 bases remaining between them. Germline loops: CDR1 MNHEY, CDR2 SVGAGI. The CDR3 has 13 amino acids. The CDR3 DNA reads TGTGCCAGCGCCCGGGGGGCCTCCTACGAGCAGTACTTC. This sequence encodes CASARGASYEQYF.

This chain links TRBV7-9 with TRBJ1-4, with 7 positions matching TRBD1. The germline V gene has CDR1 SEHNR and CDR2 FQNEAQ (reference sequence). V gave up 4 bases and J gave up 6 bases; unmatched junction bases: 5. This CDR3 comprises 14 residues. CDR3 DNA: TGTGCCAGCAGCTCGACAGGGTACGATGAAAAACTGTTTTTT. Translated, it gives CASSSTGYDEKLFF. The complete variable domain, with remaining parts taken from reference TRBV7-9 and TRBJ1-4, reads DTGVSQNPRHKITKRGQNVTFRCDPISEHNRLYWYRQTLGQGPEFLTYFQNEAQLEKSRLLSDRFSAERPKGSFSTLEIQRTEQGDSAMYLCASSSTGYDEKLFFGSGTQLSVL.

J is TRBJ1-4 and V is TRBV9; 10 nucleotides agree with TRBD1. CDR1 is SGDLS and CDR2 is YYNGEE in the germline V gene. V shed 4 bases and J 7 bases; nucleotides not matched to a gene: 10. The CDR3 has 16 residues. As DNA, the CDR3 is TGTGCCAGCAGCACCTCCCGGACAGGGGGTAGTGAAAAACTGTTTTTT. This translates into CASSTSRTGGSEKLFF.

The chain links TRBV6-5 to TRBJ2-3; 7 nucleotides match TRBD1. With 0 bases clipped from V and 1 base from J, the junction kept 4 bases outside the gene matches. The CDR3 spans 16 residues. Germline CDR1 reads MNHEY; CDR2 reads SVGAGI. This CDR3 is CASSYSPDRGTDTQYF. DNA of the CDR3: TGTGCCAGCAGTTACTCGCCTGACAGGGGCACAGATACGCAGTATTTT.

V gene TRBV4-1 combines with J gene TRBJ2-3; 10 bases are shared with TRBD2. The ends lost 4 bases at V and 4 bases at J; junction bases unmatched: 5. The CDR3 length is 15 residues. Germline V gene data show CDR1 as MGHRA and CDR2 as YSYEKL. CDR3 DNA sequence: TGCGCCAGCAGCCGCCAACTAGCGGGGTCAGATACGCAGTATTTT. Amino acid sequence: CASSRQLAGSDTQYF.

This clone was detected a few times. The rearrangement joins TRBV6-6 to TRBJ2-1; 10 nucleotides match TRBD2. The CDR3 runs 15 residues. With 6 bases clipped from V and 4 bases from J, the junction kept 6 bases outside the gene matches. The germline CDR1 and CDR2 sequences are MNHNY and SVGAGI (reference sequence). The CDR3 region is CASSLSGGGYNEQFF. The CDR3, as DNA: TGTGCCAGCAGCCTGAGCGGGGGGGGTTACAATGAGCAGTTCTTC.

This clone has a handful of counts. The rearrangement joins TRBV11-2 to TRBJ2-7; 7 bases are shared with TRBD2. Germline CDR1 is SGHAT and CDR2 is FQNNGV. This CDR3 has 15 residues. Trimming took 2 bases from V and 7 from J; bases not matched to a gene: 11. The DNA for the CDR3 is TGTGCCAGCAGCTTAACGGACCCCTCGGGGGGAGAGCAGTACTTC. This gives the protein CASSLTDPSGGEQYF.